This T cell receptor beta chain was observed in a study of blood T cells in healthy people across ages. Study overall: Per two T cells, about one barcoded beta molecule was captured through template switching.

The authors ran a second PCR of about 7 to 12 cycles using a sample-barcoded 5' primer and a J-beta primer mix. TCRdb re-called the 5' RACE reads through MiXCR, storing one row per CDR3 protein. The sample consists of about a million distinct CDR3 sequences, roughly two fifths of them appearing once. The CDR3 totals 12 residues. Concerning this clonotype: One end of the junction varies from germline; a read error may be responsible.

The origin of this receptor is a man between 18 and 35 years old in good health. V and J are TRBV12-3 or TRBV12-4 and TRBJ2-7; D may be TRBD2 (5 bases). The sample taken for sequencing was blood. The CDR3 nucleotides are TGTGTCAGCAGTTTCGATTCGGGGGAGCAGTACTTC. It is translated as CVSSFDSGEQYF.